This entry describes one TCR beta chain. Its matching antigen is unknown. Amplification used 60 Vbeta primers and 13 Jbeta primers. Profiling relied on immunoSEQ multiplex PCR, and the TCRdb table lists in-frame clones only, not all of them. This sample has about 140,000 clones, with approximately 79% found just once. Germline CDR1 LNHDA, CDR2 SQIVND (reference sequence). Trimming at V came to 7 bases and at J to 0 bases, leaving 11 bases not matched to a gene. The CDR3 has 17 residues. This specimen belongs to a study of cytomegalovirus exposure and HLA in healthy donors. Whole-study results and caveats: For most TCR sequences rarity was the rule, although some public TCRs occurred in many donors. As a later analysis showed, a missense DCLRE1C variant was linked to trimming of TCR beta V- and J-genes.

Sequenced: PBMCs. The TCR comes from a man aged 18 to 29 in good health and CMV-seronegative. The rearrangement links TRBV19 to TRBJ2-3; 9 positions agree with TRBD1. CDR3 in amino acids: CASTDRGTGPSTDTQYF. DNA of the CDR3: TGTGCCAGTACCGATAGGGGGACAGGGCCTAGCACAGATACGCAGTATTTT.